Below, 16 T cell receptor beta chains from the same sample are listed, as sequenced in a study of T cell responses to AZD1222 COVID-19 vaccine. Produced via immunoSEQ multiplex PCR; TCRdb's table is partial and in-frame only. This sample has 100,000 or so clones, with under 95% found just once. The starting material was peripheral blood, obtained on day 0 of AZD1222 vaccination. These receptors were obtained from an adult in good health.

The V gene is TRBV9, the J gene TRBJ1-2; D remains ambiguous. The CDR3 has 14 residues. V lost 3 bases, J lost 5 bases, and 14 bases lay in between. CDR1 and CDR2 (germline): SGDLS, YYNGEE. CDR3 nucleotides: TGTGCCAGCAGCGCTTACGGGGAGGGATATGGCTACACCTTC. Translation: CASSAYGEGYGYTF.

The chain is built from TRBV19 and TRBJ1-5; D is possibly TRBD1 (5 bases). V was cut by 4 bases and J by 3 bases, with 7 bases left in between. The CDR3 is made up of 13 amino acids. Germline V CDR1 and CDR2: LNHDA, SQIVND (reference sequence). For the CDR3, the DNA is TGTGCCAGTAGTAACAGGAACAATCAGCCCCAGCATTTT. Translating gives CASSNRNNQPQHF.

V gene TRBV13 combines with J gene TRBJ1-6, with D perhaps matching TRBD1 (6 bases). Deletions cut 5 bases from V and 6 bases from J, with 11 bases between. CDR1 PRHDT and CDR2 FYEKMQ come from the germline V gene (reference sequence). CDR3 length equals 14 residues. Here the CDR3 reads CASSTGQFNSPLHF. DNA of the CDR3: TGTGCCAGCAGCACCGGACAGTTTAATTCACCCCTCCACTTT.

The chain combines TRBV11-1 with TRBJ2-1; the D gene is possibly TRBD1 (6 bases). This CDR3 has 16 amino acids. V lost 1 base to trimming and J lost 4 bases, with 14 bases between them. Germline V CDR1 and CDR2: SGHAT, FQDESV (reference sequence). CDR3 amino acids: CASSLGPRTAYNEQFF. The CDR3 DNA reads TGTGCCAGCAGCTTAGGTCCCCGGACAGCTTACAATGAGCAGTTCTTC.

The genes are TRBV11-2 and TRBJ1-3; D gene ambiguous. Germline lookup yields CDR1 SGHAT and CDR2 FQNNGV. V was cut by 0 bases and J by 4 bases, with 7 bases left in between. The CDR3 sequence is 14 residues long. The CDR3 DNA sequence: TGTGCCAGCAGCTTAGAACACCAGGGAAACACCATATATTTT. This translates into CASSLEHQGNTIYF.

This rearrangement joins TRBV3-1 (or the pseudogene TRBV3-2) to TRBJ2-5; 11 nucleotides align to TRBD2. The trim removed 2 bases at V and 5 bases at J, leaving 7 bases unmatched. The CDR3 is 16 residues long. CDR1 and CDR2 from the germline V gene are LGHDT and YNNKEL (reference sequence). CDR3 region: CASSQTSGGPGETQYF. CDR3 DNA: TGTGCCAGCAGCCAAACTAGCGGGGGTCCAGGGGAGACCCAGTACTTC.

The V and J genes are TRBV7-2 and TRBJ1-2; 8 bases agree with TRBD1. Trimming cost V 6 bases and J 3 bases; bases outside gene matches: 6. There are 14 residues in the CDR3. Germline CDR1 is SGHTA and CDR2 is FQGNSA. CDR3 region: CASRSTGEHYGYTF. In nucleotides, the CDR3 is TGTGCCAGCAGATCGACAGGGGAGCACTATGGCTACACCTTC.

The CDR3 DNA reads TGTGCCAGCAGCTATGGACAGGGGAGAAACACCATATATTTT. It encodes CASSYGQGRNTIYF. V and J are TRBV5-6 and TRBJ1-3; the match to TRBD1 covers 9 bases. V shed 3 bases and J 5 bases; nucleotides not matched to a gene: 3. The CDR3 runs 14 residues. The germline V gene has CDR1 SGHDT and CDR2 YYEEEE.

The chain carries TRBV5-1 and TRBJ2-7; 8 nucleotides match TRBD1. CDR1 SGHRS and CDR2 YFSETQ come from the germline V gene. Trimming took 4 bases from V and 7 from J; bases not matched to a gene: 10. This CDR3 contains 14 residues. CDR3 nucleotides: TGCGCCAGCAGCGTACCGGGACAGGACTGGGAGCAGTACTTC. Residues: CASSVPGQDWEQYF. The full variable domain, with the rest looked up from reference TRBV5-1 and TRBJ2-7, is KAGVTQTPRYLIKTRGQQVTLSCSPISGHRSVSWYQQTPGQGLQFLFEYFSETQRNKGNFPGRFSGRQFSNSRSEMNVSTLELGDSALYLCASSVPGQDWEQYFGPGTRLTVT.

The chain links TRBV19 to TRBJ2-2, with D uncertain. Looked up from germline, CDR1 is LNHDA and CDR2 is SQIVND (reference sequence). Trimming removed 3 bases at V and 0 bases at J, with 8 bases between. This CDR3 has 15 amino acids. The CDR3 is CASSISTANTGELFF. CDR3 bases: TGTGCCAGTAGTATCTCTACAGCGAACACCGGGGAGCTGTTTTTT. Variable domain in full (rest from reference TRBV19 and TRBJ2-2): DGGITQSPKYLFRKEGQNVTLSCEQNLNHDAMYWYRQDPGQGLRLIYYSQIVNDFQKGDIAEGYSVSREKKESFPLTVTSAQKNPTAFYLCASSISTANTGELFFGEGSRLTVL.

This clone was seen a few times. This sequence joins TRBV6-1 and TRBJ2-5, with D unclear. This CDR3 has 14 amino acids. The germline V and J ends were trimmed by 2 bases and 2 bases, with 9 bases remaining between them. Germline V gene data show CDR1 as MNHNS and CDR2 as SASEGT. Here the CDR3 reads CASSELAGQETQYF. The CDR3 DNA reads as TGTGCCAGCAGTGAATTGGCAGGACAAGAGACCCAGTACTTC.

As concerns this clone: Relative to the germline gene, one junction end is altered; a read error may explain this. The chain links TRBV6-1 to TRBJ2-2; D is ambiguous. This CDR3 contains 11 residues. Germline values: CDR1 MNHNS, CDR2 SASEGT. The CDR3 sequence: CASIEVGELFF. CDR3 sequence (DNA): TGTGCCAGCATTGAAGTCGGGGAGCTGTTTTTT.

The rearrangement joins TRBV27 to TRBJ1-4; D is perhaps TRBD1 (5 bases). The V and J ends lost 5 bases and 4 bases respectively, with 14 bases between them. The germline V gene encodes CDR1 MNHEY and CDR2 SMNVEV (reference sequence). CDR3 length: 15 residues. The CDR3 DNA reads TGTGCCAGCAGTCCCCAGGGTCGTAGTAATGAAAAACTGTTTTTT. Amino acids: CASSPQGRSNEKLFF.

In the case of this clone: Since a much larger clone is just one base distant, this may be a read error. V and J are TRBV7-2 and TRBJ2-7; D gene unclear. The CDR3 loop spans 11 amino acids. The germline gives CDR1 SGHTA, CDR2 FQGNSA. Trimming removed 2 bases from V and 1 base from J, with 0 bases in between. Here the CDR3 reads CASSLSYEQYF. As DNA, the CDR3 is TGTGCCAGCAGCTTATCCTACGAGCAGTACTTC.

The rearrangement joins TRBV7-3 to TRBJ2-1; 11 bases map to TRBD2. V shed 5 bases, J shed 7 bases, and the junction held 10 bases outside the gene matches. Germline CDR1 SGHTA, CDR2 FQGTGA. The CDR3 loop spans 16 amino acids. In DNA, the CDR3 is TGTGCCAGCAGCAAAATAGGGACTAGCGGCTATAATGAGCAGTTCTTC. Translating it yields CASSKIGTSGYNEQFF.

The genes are TRBV5-1 and TRBJ2-2; D remains unclear. Trimming left V 4 bases short and J 3 bases short, with 4 bases between. Germline CDR1 and CDR2: SGHRS and YFSETQ. This CDR3 comprises 12 residues. CDR3 sequence (DNA): TGCGCCAGCAGCGGGTACACCGGGGAGCTGTTTTTT. Protein sequence: CASSGYTGELFF.